Below, 10 T cell receptor beta chains from the same sample are listed, as sequenced in a study of T cells in Graves' hyperthyroidism and ophthalmopathy. RNA transcripts yielded amplified TCR beta CDR3 regions. RT-PCR in the first round (using the HTBI primer set) targeted the TCR CDR3. A single record per CDR3 protein comes from TCRdb applying MiXCR to the multiplex PCR reads. The sample yields 500,000 to 650,000 distinct CDR3 sequences, around 50% seen once. The sample was peripheral blood or thyroid tissue (not recorded which). The receptors stem from an adult woman with Graves' disease, either hyperthyroidism or ophthalmopathy (not recorded which).

This clonotype was seen a handful of times. The rearrangement joins TRBV19 to TRBJ1-1; no clear D. In germline, CDR1 is LNHDA, CDR2 SQIVND (reference sequence). V gave up 4 bases and J gave up 7 bases, with 16 bases separating them. This CDR3 is built from 14 residues. CDR3 sequence: CASSTRVGHLEAFF. DNA for the CDR3: TGTGCCAGTAGTACACGTGTGGGTCACCTTGAAGCTTTCTTT.

The chain combines TRBV27 with TRBJ2-7; 9 nucleotides align to TRBD1. V shed 0 bases, J shed 5 bases, and the junction held 5 bases outside the gene matches. Per the germline V gene, CDR1 is MNHEY and CDR2 is SMNVEV (reference sequence). CDR3 length: 15 residues. In nucleotides, the CDR3 is TGTGCCAGCAGTTTATCGGGACAGGGCTCTCACGAGCAGTACTTC. Its protein product is CASSLSGQGSHEQYF.

The chain is built from TRBV29-1 and TRBJ2-6; 10 positions agree with TRBD1. The V and J ends lost 1 base and 2 bases, in that order; junction bases with no gene match: 8. The CDR3 runs 18 residues. Germline values: CDR1 SQVTM, CDR2 ANQGSEA. The CDR3 DNA is TGCAGCGTTGAAGTGCCGGACAGGGGGGTCGCTGGGGCCAACGTCCTGACTTTC. As protein: CSVEVPDRGVAGANVLTF. The variable domain in full, completed from reference TRBV29-1 and TRBJ2-6, reads SAVISQKPSRDICQRGTSLTIQCQVDSQVTMMFWYRQQPGQSLTLIATANQGSEATYESGFVIDKFPISRPNLTFSTLTVSNMSPEDSSIYLCSVEVPDRGVAGANVLTFGAGSRLTVL.

This clonotype has just a few counts. The chain has TRBV5-5 and TRBJ1-3; weak D call: TRBD1 (5 bases). CDR3 length equals 16 residues. Trimming removed 4 bases from V and 0 bases from J, with 14 bases in between. The germline V gene has CDR1 SGHKS and CDR2 YYEKEE (reference sequence). CDR3 protein: CASSRDSPTSGNTIYF. DNA for the CDR3: TGTGCCAGCAGCCGCGACAGTCCAACCTCTGGAAACACCATATATTTT.

As to this clonotype: Just one base apart from a much larger clone, this may be a read error. V and J are TRBV5-1 and TRBJ1-2; TRBD1 is a possible D gene (6 bases). CDR1 is SGHRS, CDR2 YFSETQ, per germline. V dropped 5 bases and J dropped 7 bases, with 18 bases sitting between them. The CDR3 runs to 14 residues. CDR3 nucleotide sequence: TGCGCCAGCAGGACCGAGACAGGCGAGGGTGGCTACACCTTC. This sequence encodes CASRTETGEGGYTF.

In its sample, this clonotype was seen a few times. The CDR3 protein is CASIGDRGVTEAFF. CDR3 nucleotides: TGTGCCAGCATTGGGGACAGGGGAGTCACTGAAGCTTTCTTT. The chain has TRBV6-6 and TRBJ1-1, with TRBD1 matching 10 bases. V gave up 7 bases and J gave up 4 bases; unmatched junction bases: 6. The CDR3 length is 14 residues. CDR1 is MNHNY, CDR2 SVGAGI, per germline (reference sequence).

Turning to this clonotype: With a much larger clone just one base away, this may be a read error. The chain has TRBV15 and TRBJ2-3; TRBD2 agrees at 7 bases. Germline lookup yields CDR1 LNHNV and CDR2 YYDKDF (reference sequence). CDR3 length: 15 amino acids. The DNA of the CDR3 is TGTGCCATCAGCAGAGGCGGGACTACCACAGATACGCAGTATTTT. This encodes CAISRGGTTTDTQYF.

This clonotype has more than one count but fewer than ten. This chain connects TRBV10-3 to TRBJ1-5, with a tentative D call TRBD1 (5 bases). CDR3 length equals 13 residues. Trimming shortened V by 4 bases and J by 7 bases, and 11 bases separated the two germline ends. The germline V gene has CDR1 ENHRY and CDR2 SYGVKD. The CDR3 bases are TGTGCCATCAGTGTTACAGGTAGGCAGCCCCAGCATTTT. Translation: CAISVTGRQPQHF.

This clonotype was recorded many times. The V call is TRBV4-3, the J call TRBJ1-5, with D possibly TRBD1 on 6 matching bases. This CDR3 region has 14 residues. V was shortened by 0 bases and J by 7 bases, with 10 bases between the two germline ends. In germline, CDR1 is LGHNA, CDR2 YSLEER. CDR3 sequence reads: CASSQEGGRQPQHF. CDR3 DNA sequence: TGCGCCAGCAGCCAAGAGGGGGGCAGACAGCCCCAGCATTTT.

This clonotype appeared a few times. This chain connects TRBV29-1 to TRBJ2-7; the D gene could be TRBD1 or TRBD2 (6 bases each). Per germline, CDR1 SQVTM and CDR2 ANQGSEA. CDR3 length: 13 residues. Between the trimmed V and J ends, which lost 4 bases and 0 bases, there was a span of 10 bases. As DNA, the CDR3 is TGCAGCGTTGTTGGGGGGCTCTCCTACGAGCAGTACTTC. Translation gives CSVVGGLSYEQYF.